These 27 T cell receptor beta chains were all obtained from the same sample, sequenced in a study of blood T cells in healthy people across ages. Next came a second PCR, run for about 6 to 12 cycles, which used a sample-barcoded 5' primer along with a J-beta primer mix. TCRdb processed the 5' RACE reads anew with MiXCR; each CDR3 protein has one entry. Of 910,000 or so distinct CDR3 sequences in the sample, around 54% were seen once. The sample comprised blood. Receptor source: a woman aged 55-69 years in good health.

This sequence joins TRBV4-1 and TRBJ2-1; 7 positions match TRBD2. The CDR3 runs to 15 residues. J lost 4 bases, V lost 1 base, and 4 bases had no gene match. Germline V lookup: CDR1 MGHRA, CDR2 YSYEKL. CDR3 sequence: CASSQGGLGYNEQFF. CDR3 nucleotide sequence: TGCGCCAGCAGCCAAGGCGGACTAGGGTACAATGAGCAGTTCTTC.

Comment on this clonotype: At one of its ends the junction is not consistent with the germline gene, which may arise from a read error. The rearrangement links TRBV27 to TRBJ2-7, with TRBD2 matching over 8 bases. This CDR3 contains 14 residues. CDR1 MNHEY and CDR2 SMNVEV come from the germline V gene (reference sequence). The CDR3 DNA sequence: TGTGCCAGCAGATGTAGCGGGGTCGCATACGGGCAGTACTTC. Its translation: CASRCSGVAYGQYF.

The V call is TRBV28, the J call TRBJ2-7; no firm D call. Trimming pared 6 bases from V and 2 bases from J, leaving 14 bases between. Germline V lookup: CDR1 MDHEN, CDR2 SYDVKM. The CDR3 spans 14 residues. The CDR3 sequence: CASRAPSIAYEQYF. The CDR3 DNA is TGTGCCAGCAGAGCTCCCTCGATCGCCTACGAGCAGTACTTC.

V and J are TRBV4-2 and TRBJ2-1; 7 bases match TRBD2. This CDR3 spans 17 amino acids. The germline CDR1 and CDR2 sequences are LGHNA and YNFKEQ. V shed 1 base and J 3 bases; nucleotides not matched to a gene: 9. In DNA form, the CDR3 reads TGTGCCAGCAGCCAAGTTCCCTCTAGCGGTTTCTACAATGAGCAGTTCTTC. This gives the protein CASSQVPSSGFYNEQFF.

There are a few counts of this clonotype. The gene calls are TRBV6-2 or TRBV6-3 and TRBJ2-3; D remains ambiguous. The CDR3 totals 15 residues. Germline CDR1 and CDR2: MNHEY and SVGEGT. The ends were cut back, 6 bases at V and 4 bases at J, with 17 bases in the middle. The CDR3 loop is CASSPISRMADTQYF. CDR3 sequence (DNA): TGTGCCAGCAGCCCCATCTCAAGGATGGCAGATACGCAGTATTTT.

In its sample, this clonotype was seen many times. The chain carries TRBV20-1 and TRBJ2-5; 8 nucleotides line up with TRBD2. Germline V CDR1 and CDR2: DFQATT, SNEGSKA (reference sequence). The ends lost 4 bases at V and 3 bases at J; junction bases unmatched: 10. This CDR3 comprises 15 residues. CDR3 DNA: TGCAGTGCTATAGACGGGAGGGGATCGAAAGAGACCCAGTACTTC. Protein: CSAIDGRGSKETQYF.

Regarding this clonotype: A junction end diverges from the germline sequence, so it may reflect a read error. V and J are TRBV10-1 and TRBJ2-5; TRBD1 matches 7 bases. Germline values: CDR1 WNHNN, CDR2 SYGVQD (reference sequence). The CDR3 totals 14 residues. In nucleotides, the CDR3 is TGCGCCAGCGGTGAATCGACAGGGTGGGAGACCCAGTACTTC. Translation gives CASGESTGWETQYF.

The CDR3 is CATSRDRGTGNTGELFF. CDR3 nucleotides: TGTGCCACCAGCAGAGATCGGGGAACAGGGAACACCGGGGAGCTGTTTTTT. The chain carries TRBV15 and TRBJ2-2; D possibly uses TRBD1 or TRBD2 (5 bases each). The germline CDR1 and CDR2 sequences are LNHNV and YYDKDF (reference sequence). The CDR3 runs 17 residues. The ends were cut back, 0 bases at V and 1 base at J, with 12 bases in the middle.

V is TRBV20-1 and J is TRBJ2-3, with D unresolved. V was clipped by 3 bases and J by 8 bases, with 12 bases between them. CDR3 length: 12 residues. Germline loops: CDR1 DFQATT, CDR2 SNEGSKA (reference sequence). The CDR3 here is CSASPSDVTQYF. CDR3 in DNA: TGCAGTGCTAGCCCCTCGGATGTTACGCAGTATTTT.

This clonotype was seen a handful of times. The chain uses TRBV5-6 and TRBJ2-3; D might be TRBD2 (5 bases). Germline values: CDR1 SGHDT, CDR2 YYEEEE. V was cut by 0 bases and J by 2 bases, with 13 bases left in between. The CDR3 contains 16 residues. CDR3 amino acids: CASSLDVAAVTDTQYF. In DNA, the CDR3 is TGTGCCAGCAGCTTGGATGTTGCAGCGGTCACAGATACGCAGTATTTT.

For the CDR3, the DNA is TGTGCCACCAGTGACGCTGCGGGGGTCCGTCTGATAGATACGCAGTATTTT. Translated, it gives CATSDAAGVRLIDTQYF. The chain carries TRBV24-1 and TRBJ2-3, with TRBD2 matching 7 bases. With 4 bases clipped from V and 5 bases from J, the junction kept 14 bases outside the gene matches. CDR3 length: 17 amino acids. Germline V lookup: CDR1 KGHDR, CDR2 SFDVKD.

In its sample, this clonotype was seen a few times. The rearrangement uses TRBV2 and TRBJ2-3, with TRBD2 matching over 7 bases. Germline V gene lookup returns CDR1 SNHLY and CDR2 FYNNEI. CDR3 length: 15 residues. V gave up 6 bases and J gave up 3 bases; unmatched junction bases: 9. As DNA, the CDR3 is TGTGCCAGCAGGGAGAGCGGGATCTGGACAGATACGCAGTATTTT. Translated: CASRESGIWTDTQYF.

The V gene is TRBV12-3 or TRBV12-4, the J gene TRBJ2-5; D gene ambiguous. CDR3 size: 14 residues. Trimming pared 0 bases from V and 5 bases from J, leaving 10 bases between. CDR3 loop: CASSLALKWETQYF. As DNA, the CDR3 is TGTGCCAGCAGTTTAGCGCTTAAGTGGGAGACCCAGTACTTC.

This clonotype appeared a few times. V and J are TRBV4-1 and TRBJ2-3; D is possibly TRBD1 (5 bases). Germline V gives CDR1 MGHRA, CDR2 YSYEKL. This CDR3 has 18 residues. Trimming left V 4 bases short and J 4 bases short, with 24 bases between. CDR3 coding DNA: TGCGCCAGCAGCCCTACCCAACTCCAGGGAAAAGGGTCAGATACGCAGTATTTT. Amino acid sequence: CASSPTQLQGKGSDTQYF.

The chain employs TRBV21-1 and TRBJ2-6; TRBD1 is taken as the D call from the table, unchecked against the DNA. TRBV21-1 is a known pseudogene. The CDR3 length is 19 residues. For the CDR3, the DNA is TGTGCCAGCAGCAAGAGAGGGGACAGGGGGCTTTCTGGGGCCAACGTCCTGACTTTC. Protein: CASSKRGDRGLSGANVLTF.

This chain uses TRBV6-2 or TRBV6-3 with TRBJ2-7; D is undetermined. This CDR3 comprises 14 residues. Trimming removed 2 bases from V and 0 bases from J, with 8 bases in between. CDR1 MNHEY and CDR2 SVGEGT come from the germline V gene. The CDR3 protein is CASSYGIDSYEQYF. In DNA form, the CDR3 reads TGTGCCAGCAGTTACGGAATCGACTCCTACGAGCAGTACTTC.

CDR3 sequence (DNA): TGTGCCAGCAGCCGCGGACACGGCGCCGGGGAGCTGTTTTTT. It translates to CASSRGHGAGELFF. This chain joins TRBV3-1 and TRBJ2-2; TRBD1 is a possible D gene (5 bases). CDR3 length equals 14 residues. V was clipped by 4 bases and J by 6 bases, with 12 bases between them. The germline CDR1 and CDR2 sequences are LGHDT and YNNKEL (reference sequence).

There are a few counts of this clonotype. This chain connects TRBV29-1 to TRBJ2-7; possibly TRBD1 or TRBD2 for D (5 bases each). Germline loops: CDR1 SQVTM, CDR2 ANQGSEA. The CDR3 consists of 11 residues. V lost 7 bases and J 9 bases, leaving 16 bases between the germline ends. CDR3 DNA sequence: TGCAGCGGGGGGTCAACCTATTTGCAGTACTTC. Translated, it gives CSGGSTYLQYF.

The rearrangement joins TRBV3-1 to TRBJ2-1; 9 nucleotides match TRBD2. The germline CDR1 and CDR2 sequences are LGHDT and YNNKEL (reference sequence). CDR3 length equals 17 residues. Trimming at V came to 1 base and at J to 4 bases, leaving 8 bases not matched to a gene. In DNA form, the CDR3 reads TGTGCCAGCAGCCAAGTCAAAGATCTAGCGGGGTACAATGAGCAGTTCTTC. Translating gives CASSQVKDLAGYNEQFF.

This clonotype was counted a few times. The rearrangement joins TRBV7-6 to TRBJ2-7; 7 nucleotides agree with TRBD1. The CDR3 is 14 amino acids. Germline assignment: CDR1 SGHVS and CDR2 FNYEAQ. The J segment lost 6 bases and the V segment lost 1 base, leaving 6 bases of the junction unmatched. The CDR3 nucleotides are TGTGCCAGCAGCTTAGGGTTTACAGGGGCCGAGCAGTACTTC. It specifies CASSLGFTGAEQYF.

The chain combines TRBV25-1 with TRBJ2-7, with D hard to call. Germline CDR1 reads MGHDK; CDR2 reads SYGVNS. The length of the CDR3 is 14 residues. V was shortened by 2 bases and J by 4 bases, with 12 bases between the two germline ends. CDR3 protein: CASSEPGQIYEQYF. As DNA, the CDR3 is TGTGCCAGCAGTGAACCGGGTCAAATTTACGAGCAGTACTTC.

To note about this clonotype: One junction end does not reproduce the germline sequence, and a read error may be involved. The chain recombines TRBV30 with TRBJ2-3; D is ambiguous. The CDR3 has 12 residues. From germline, CDR1 is GTSNPN and CDR2 SVGIG (reference sequence). CDR3 sequence reads: CARSVRADTQYF. In DNA, the CDR3 is TGTGCCCGGAGTGTTCGGGCAGATACGCAGTATTTT.

The rearrangement links TRBV18 to TRBJ1-1; D uncertain. CDR1 is KGHSH and CDR2 is LQKENI in the germline V gene. The CDR3 is 15 amino acids. V was cut by 1 base and J by 10 bases, with 19 bases left in between. The CDR3 sequence: CASSPRGGNSRGAFF. For the CDR3, the DNA is TGTGCCAGCTCACCACGAGGCGGAAACTCTCGGGGAGCTTTCTTT. Filled out from reference TRBV18 and TRBJ1-1, the complete variable domain reads NAGVMQNPRHLVRRRGQEARLRCSPMKGHSHVYWYRQLPEEGLKFMVYLQKENIIDESGMPKERFSAEFPKEGPSILRIQQVVRGDSAAYFCASSPRGGNSRGAFFGQGTRLTVV.

As to this clonotype: The junction and the germline gene differ at one end; a read error may be behind it. The chain recombines TRBV12-3 or TRBV12-4 with TRBJ1-5; D is undetermined. CDR3 length: 12 amino acids. Written as DNA, the CDR3 is TGTGCCAGCAGCTGGAGCAATCCGCCCCAGCATTTT. Protein sequence: CASSWSNPPQHF.

The CDR3 coding sequence is TGTGCCAGCAGAAGCGACTTGGGTTCAGGCTACGAGCAGTACTTC. It is translated as CASRSDLGSGYEQYF. The chain has TRBV27 and TRBJ2-7; D gene uncertain. The CDR3 sequence is 15 residues long. Germline lookup yields CDR1 MNHEY and CDR2 SMNVEV (reference sequence). V gave up 6 bases and J gave up 3 bases, with 18 bases separating them.

The V and J genes are TRBV21-1 and TRBJ2-3; TRBD1, the table's D call, lacks a check against the DNA. TRBV21-1 is termed a pseudogene. This CDR3 is 15 amino acids long. In nucleotides, the CDR3 is TGTGCCAGCACCCAACCGGGACTAGCCGCAGATACGCAGTATTTT. Translated: CASTQPGLAADTQYF.

This chain joins TRBV4-1 and TRBJ2-1, with 8 bases fitting TRBD2. Germline V gene sequence: CDR1 MGHRA, CDR2 YSYEKL. The CDR3 covers 17 residues. Trimming cost V 2 bases and J 6 bases; bases outside gene matches: 12. The CDR3 loop is CASSQYLPGLGGNEQFF. CDR3 bases: TGCGCCAGCAGCCAATACTTACCGGGACTAGGCGGCAATGAGCAGTTCTTC.